These 4 T cell receptor beta chains originate from one sample sequenced in a study of identical twins. Using its own MiXCR run on the 5' RACE reads, TCRdb lists one record per CDR3 protein. The sample lists approximately 590,000 distinct CDR3 sequences; 7.5% to 10% were seen once. The sample also formed part of further work on yellow fever vaccine responses in identical twins.

Sequenced material: PBMCs. The source is a woman under 30 in good health.

This clonotype was observed a handful of times. The gene calls are TRBV29-1 and TRBJ2-1, with TRBD1 matching over 8 bases. CDR1 and CDR2 from the germline V gene are SQVTM and ANQGSEA. V lost 4 bases to trimming and J lost 2 bases; unmatched junction nucleotides: 7. CDR3 length equals 15 residues. CDR3 DNA sequence: TGCAGCGTTGGGGCACAGGGGGTCCCCTACAATGAGCAGTTCTTC. Translating it yields CSVGAQGVPYNEQFF.

This clonotype occurred a few times. V is TRBV12-3 or TRBV12-4 and J is TRBJ1-5; D may be TRBD1 (5 bases). The CDR3 spans 15 residues. Trimming left V 2 bases short and J 7 bases short, with 15 bases between. The CDR3 DNA is TGTGCCAGCAGTTTATTTAGGCAGGGCGGACAGCCCCAGCATTTT. It codes for CASSLFRQGGQPQHF.

The DNA of the CDR3 is TGTGCCAGCAGCTTAGATTGGTCGGTTGCAAGGAGTGGCTACACCTTC. Protein: CASSLDWSVARSGYTF. This chain connects TRBV7-2 to TRBJ1-2; D remains unclear. Germline loops: CDR1 SGHTA, CDR2 FQGNSA. The CDR3 sequence is 16 residues long. The ends were cut back, 1 base at V and 7 bases at J, with 19 bases in the middle. The variable domain in full, completed from reference TRBV7-2 and TRBJ1-2, reads GAGVSQSPSNKVTEKGKDVELRCDPISGHTALYWYRQSLGQGLEFLIYFQGNSAPDKSGLPSDRFSAERTGGSVSTLTIQRTQQEDSAVYLCASSLDWSVARSGYTFGSGTRLTVV.

About this clonotype: A read error may be the cause here, since a much bigger clone is one base away. The chain combines TRBV28 with TRBJ2-2; D not resolved. CDR1 MDHEN and CDR2 SYDVKM come from the germline V gene. V was clipped by 2 bases and J by 7 bases, with 5 bases between them. There are 12 residues in the CDR3. The CDR3 region is CASSLGDGELFF. Here the CDR3 DNA reads TGTGCCAGCAGTTTAGGGGACGGGGAGCTGTTTTTT.